This is a list of T cell receptor beta chains from one sample in a study of T cells in Graves' hyperthyroidism and ophthalmopathy. TCRdb redid the calling of the multiplex PCR reads with MiXCR, one entry per CDR3 protein. Among roughly 570,000 distinct CDR3 sequences listed, around a sixth were seen once. Input material: blood. The receptors derive from a woman aged 30 to 39 with Graves' hyperthyroidism. Both conserved end residues are part of each CDR3. The D gene is left open where the match is weak. A row's size may be missing; if present it is once, few, many or a size class.

15	NA	NA	TRBJ2-1	TRBV28	TGTGCCAGCAGTTTGCGACTAGATGGGCTCAATGAGCAGTTCTTC	CASSLRLDGLNEQFF
17	TRBD2	large	TRBJ2-3	TRBV7-8	TGTGCCAGCAGCTCGTCCCTAGCGGGCACTAGCACAGATACGCAGTATTTT	CASSSSLAGTSTDTQYF
15	NA	few	TRBJ2-3	TRBV7-9	TGTGCCAGCAGCTTACTGGATACCCTCACAGATACGCAGTATTTT	CASSLLDTLTDTQYF
13	NA	many	TRBJ2-7	TRBV18	TGTGCCAGCTCACCAGGGGGGCCCTACGAGCAGTACTTC	CASSPGGPYEQYF
12	NA	many	TRBJ1-1	TRBV18	TGTGCCAGCTCGCCAGCCGGCGGTGAAGCTTTCTTT	CASSPAGGEAFF
17	TRBD2	few	TRBJ2-7	TRBV11-2	TGTGCCAGCAGCTCCTGGGATAGCGGGATACGCCTCGGTGAGCAGTACTTC	CASSSWDSGIRLGEQYF
15	TRBD2	many	TRBJ2-1	TRBV6-1	TGTGCCAGCAGCAAACTAGCGGGAGGTGGCGATGAGCAGTTCTTC	CASSKLAGGGDEQFF
17	TRBD2	many	TRBJ2-3	TRBV27	TGTGCCAGCAGTCTGGTAGCGGGGGAAGTTGCAGGAGATACGCAGTATTTT	CASSLVAGEVAGDTQYF
16	TRBD2	many	TRBJ2-3	TRBV12-3/TRBV12-4	TGTGCCAGCAGTTCCACTAGCGGGGGAAGCACAGATACGCAGTATTTT	CASSSTSGGSTDTQYF
15	NA	NA	TRBJ1-5	TRBV7-2	TGTGCCAGCAGCTACCAAGCAGGGGAGCATCAGCCCCAGCATTTT	CASSYQAGEHQPQHF
15	NA	many	TRBJ2-7	TRBV5-5	TGTGCCAGCAGCTTGGGGGGGAATTCCGCCTACGAGCAGTACTTC	CASSLGGNSAYEQYF
15	TRBD2	many	TRBJ2-3	TRBV20-1	TGCAGTGCTAGCGGGAGGGCCCGAGGCACAGATACGCAGTATTTT	CSASGRARGTDTQYF
18	TRBD2	many	TRBJ2-3	TRBV11-3	TGTGCCAGCAGCTTAGGGGCCTTAGCGGGAGCCGACACAGATACGCAGTATTTT	CASSLGALAGADTDTQYF
15	TRBD1	NA	TRBJ1-5	TRBV4-3	TGCGCCAGCAGTCCCGGGACAGGGTTACATCAGCCCCAGCATTTT	CASSPGTGLHQPQHF
11	NA	few	TRBJ2-1	TRBV10-3	TGTGCCATCAGTGGGGGGCATGAGCAGTTCTTC	CAISGGHEQFF
15	TRBD2	many	TRBJ2-1	TRBV5-5	TGTGCCAGCAGCTTGGAAGCTCTAGCGGGATATGAGCAGTTCTTC	CASSLEALAGYEQFF
17	NA	NA	TRBJ2-1	TRBV4-2	TGTGCCAGCAGCCAAGATGTTGGGGGAGCAAATTATGATGGGCAGTTCTTC	CASSQDVGGANYDGQFF
16	NA	many	TRBJ2-3	TRBV7-9	TGTGCCAGCAGCGTCTTGGGGATGACTGAGTCAGATACGCAGTATTTT	CASSVLGMTESDTQYF
12	NA	many	TRBJ1-2	TRBV12-3/TRBV12-4	TGTGCCAGCAGTTTAGTCGAGCAAGGCTACACCTTC	CASSLVEQGYTF
18	TRBD2	few	TRBJ2-1	TRBV3-1	TGTGCCAGCAGCCAAGATTTGGGCGGCGGGAGTTTCTACAATGAGCAGTTCTTC	CASSQDLGGGSFYNEQFF
14	NA	many	TRBJ2-7	TRBV28	TGTGCCAGCAGTTTCCCAGGGCCCGGGGACGAGCAGTACTTC	CASSFPGPGDEQYF
14	NA	many	TRBJ1-1	TRBV11-1	TGTGCCAGCAGCGGGGGCGCAATGAACACTGAAGCTTTCTTT	CASSGGAMNTEAFF
12	NA	many	TRBJ2-7	TRBV20-1	TGCAGTGCTAGTTCGGTGTCCTACGAGCAGTACTTC	CSASSVSYEQYF
13	NA	few	TRBJ1-5	TRBV4-1	TGCGCCAGCAGCCAAGAACGCAATCAGCCCCAGCATTTT	CASSQERNQPQHF
17	TRBD2	few	TRBJ2-1	TRBV6-1	TGTGCCAGCAGCATGACTAGCGGGACTGCCCTTTTCAATGAGCAGTTCTTC	CASSMTSGTALFNEQFF
16	TRBD2	NA	TRBJ2-1	TRBV7-3	TGTGCCAGCAGATCCGGACTAGCGGGAGTGTACAATGAGCAGTTCTTC	CASRSGLAGVYNEQFF
16	TRBD2	NA	TRBJ2-5	TRBV5-4	TGTGCCAGCAGCTTCGCTCTAGCGGGAGTTGGTGAGACCCAGTACTTC	CASSFALAGVGETQYF
14	NA	NA	TRBJ2-7	TRBV15	TGTGCCACCAGCAGAGACAGGGCCGCCTACGAGCAGTACTTC	CATSRDRAAYEQYF
17	NA	many	TRBJ1-6	TRBV5-1	TGCGCCAGCAGCTCCGGCGGGGGGAGCTCCTATAATTCACCCCTCCACTTT	CASSSGGGSSYNSPLHF